Listed here is a single TCR beta chain. The target antigen is unknown. The data are from a study of graft-versus-host responses after intestinal transplantation. On the study more broadly: Induction using anti-thymocyte globulin, followed by tacrolimus and steroids for around 3 years, was given to all recipients.

Germline values: CDR1 SGHKS, CDR2 YYEKEE (reference sequence). This CDR3 spans 14 amino acids. The V end lost 6 bases, the J end lost 0 bases, and 10 bases lay between the germline ends. Generated by immunoSEQ multiplex PCR, the TCRdb table keeps only in-frame clones and is missing some. Of approximately 82,000 clones listed, 90% to 95% are singletons. The receptor was isolated from a human donor who was the organ donor for an intestinal transplant. The source material was unstimulated CD8+ T cells sorted from spleen or lymph node cells, sampled before transplant. V usage is TRBV5-5 and J usage is TRBJ1-3; D perhaps matches TRBD1 (6 bases). The CDR3 nucleotides are TGTGCCAGCACAGGGGACCACTCTGGAAACACCATATATTTT. Translation gives CASTGDHSGNTIYF.